These 28 T cell receptor beta chains came from one sample sequenced in a study of cytomegalovirus exposure and HLA in healthy donors. Primers included in the PCR were 60 Vbeta and 13 Jbeta primers. This table comes from immunoSEQ multiplex PCR, and its TCRdb copy is limited to in-frame clones, with some not included. This listing includes 110,000 to 150,000 clones. Sequenced material: PBMCs. The receptor set was obtained from a woman aged 18-29 years in good health and CMV-seronegative.

The V call is TRBV30, the J call TRBJ2-3, with a weak D call TRBD1 (5 bases). This CDR3 has 15 amino acids. Germline V gives CDR1 GTSNPN, CDR2 SVGIG (reference sequence). V lost 3 bases and J lost 0, with 13 bases in between. CDR3 amino acids: CAWSAQTGSTDTQYF. The DNA for the CDR3 is TGTGCCTGGAGCGCTCAAACAGGAAGCACAGATACGCAGTATTTT. The variable domain in full, with the rest retrieved from reference TRBV30 and TRBJ2-3, is SQTIHQWPATLVQPVGSPLSLECTVEGTSNPNLYWYRQAAGRGLQLLFYSVGIGQISSEVPQNLSASRPQDRQFILSSKKLLLSDSGFYLCAWSAQTGSTDTQYFGPGTRLTVL.

V gene TRBV6-5 combines with J gene TRBJ1-1, with D unresolved. The CDR3 covers 15 residues. The V and J ends lost 6 bases and 6 bases respectively, with 20 bases between them. Germline loops: CDR1 MNHEY, CDR2 SVGAGI. The CDR3 DNA follows: TGTGCCAGCAGCAACTTACAGTCTATGGTCCCTGAAGCTTTCTTT. It translates to CASSNLQSMVPEAFF.

The V call is TRBV6-6, the J call TRBJ2-2, with a weak D call TRBD2 (6 bases). The V gene's germline CDR1 is MNHNY and CDR2 SVGAGI (reference sequence). This CDR3 has 15 residues. The ends were cut back, 5 bases at V and 0 bases at J, with 10 bases in the middle. CDR3 protein: CASSRDLSNTGELFF. Written as DNA, the CDR3 is TGTGCCAGCAGTCGGGACTTATCGAACACCGGGGAGCTGTTTTTT.

This sequence joins TRBV19 and TRBJ2-2; D is ambiguous. The CDR3 has 16 residues. The V end was cut by 7 bases, the J end by 4 bases, with 19 bases between. The germline V gene has CDR1 LNHDA and CDR2 SQIVND (reference sequence). CDR3 amino acids: CASTSSAQSGTGELFF. In nucleotides, the CDR3 is TGTGCCAGTACTTCGTCGGCCCAGTCGGGCACCGGGGAGCTGTTTTTT.

The chain couples TRBV5-1 to TRBJ2-1; possibly TRBD2 for D (5 bases). Germline values: CDR1 SGHRS, CDR2 YFSETQ. The ends were cut back, 0 bases at V and 9 bases at J, with 19 bases in the middle. The CDR3 sequence is 16 residues long. CDR3 DNA sequence: TGCGCCAGCAGCTTGGTGGGAGAGCCCTCTACAAGTGAGCAGTTCTTC. Translation gives CASSLVGEPSTSEQFF.

This rearrangement joins TRBV7-2 to TRBJ1-5; 9 bases line up with TRBD1. V was pared by 4 bases and J by 2 bases, with 3 bases of the junction left unmatched. The CDR3 runs 15 residues. In germline, CDR1 is SGHTA, CDR2 FQGNSA. For the CDR3, the DNA is TGTGCCAGCAGCTGGACAGGGGAGGGCAATCAGCCCCAGCATTTT. Residues: CASSWTGEGNQPQHF.

V is TRBV6-6 and J is TRBJ2-7, with 8 bases lining up with TRBD1. Germline CDR1 MNHNY, CDR2 SVGAGI (reference sequence). CDR3 size: 14 residues. The V segment lost 6 bases and the J segment 1 base; nucleotides outside the gene matches: 5. CDR3 protein: CASSSQGASYEQYV. CDR3 DNA sequence: TGTGCCAGCAGCTCCCAGGGGGCTTCCTACGAGCAGTACGTC.

V usage is TRBV7-3 and J usage is TRBJ2-5; tentatively, D is TRBD2 (6 bases). The germline V gene encodes CDR1 SGHTA and CDR2 FQGTGA. The CDR3 consists of 17 residues. V was shortened by 4 bases and J by 4 bases, with 22 bases between the two germline ends. The chain's CDR3 is CASSSPAGTQELETQYF. CDR3 sequence (DNA): TGTGCCAGCAGCTCGCCGGCGGGGACTCAGGAATTAGAGACCCAGTACTTC.

The rearrangement links TRBV7-2 to TRBJ2-1; TRBD2 might be the D (5 bases). Germline loops: CDR1 SGHTA, CDR2 FQGNSA. The CDR3 totals 16 residues. The V and J ends lost 5 bases and 2 bases respectively, with 16 bases between them. In DNA, the CDR3 is TGTGCCAGCAGCATATGGGGTGGAGGAACCTACAATGAGCAGTTCTTC. Protein product: CASSIWGGGTYNEQFF.

V and J are TRBV7-2 and TRBJ1-3; TRBD1 matches at 9 bases. CDR1 is SGHTA, CDR2 FQGNSA, per germline. The CDR3 is 14 residues long. Trimming removed 4 bases from V and 4 bases from J; junction bases left unmatched: 2. CDR3 region: CASSWDRVGNTIYF. Here the CDR3 DNA reads TGTGCCAGCAGCTGGGACAGGGTAGGAAACACCATATATTTT.

The chain links TRBV28 to TRBJ1-5; 11 positions agree with TRBD1. CDR1 MDHEN and CDR2 SYDVKM come from the germline V gene. This CDR3 region has 15 residues. With 3 bases clipped from V and 6 bases from J, the junction kept 4 bases outside the gene matches. The CDR3 is CASSFSGTGGQPQHF. The CDR3 DNA is TGTGCCAGCAGTTTTTCCGGGACAGGGGGTCAGCCCCAGCATTTT.

The chain recombines TRBV6-1 with TRBJ2-5; D call uncertain. From germline, CDR1 is MNHNS and CDR2 SASEGT. The length of the CDR3 is 11 residues. V gave up 4 bases and J gave up 9 bases, with 9 bases separating them. The CDR3 region is CASSAVLAQYF. Here the CDR3 DNA reads TGTGCCAGCAGTGCGGTCCTGGCCCAGTACTTC.

The chain recombines TRBV7-2 with TRBJ2-3; D is perhaps TRBD2 (6 bases). Trimming stripped 1 base from V and 1 base from J, with 6 bases between. CDR3 length equals 14 residues. Looked up from germline, CDR1 is SGHTA and CDR2 is FQGNSA. The CDR3 DNA follows: TGTGCCAGCAGCTTAGTAGCGGGCACAGATACGCAGTATTTT. The encoded protein is CASSLVAGTDTQYF.

The J gene is TRBJ1-1, the V gene TRBV6-5, with 7 bases lining up with TRBD1. V shed 6 bases and J 0 bases; nucleotides not matched to a gene: 7. CDR3 size: 15 residues. The V gene's germline CDR1 is MNHEY and CDR2 SVGAGI. CDR3 DNA sequence: TGTGCCAGCAGGCGACAGGGAATCCTGAACACTGAAGCTTTCTTT. Encoded protein: CASRRQGILNTEAFF.

This rearrangement joins TRBV20-1 to TRBJ2-7; a possible D gene is TRBD2 (5 bases). Germline CDR1 and CDR2: DFQATT and SNEGSKA (reference sequence). V gave up 4 bases and J gave up 3 bases, with 7 bases separating them. The length of the CDR3 is 11 residues. The CDR3 nucleotides read TGCAGTGCTACTACTAGCTACGAGCAGTACTTC. Protein product: CSATTSYEQYF.

The chain links TRBV30 to TRBJ2-1, with TRBD2 matching 8 bases. V was pared by 2 bases and J by 2 bases, with 8 bases of the junction left unmatched. The V gene's germline CDR1 is GTSNPN and CDR2 SVGIG (reference sequence). This CDR3 comprises 16 residues. CDR3 DNA sequence: TGTGCCTGGAGTAAACAGGATAGCGGGGCCTACAATGAGCAGTTCTTC. The encoded protein is CAWSKQDSGAYNEQFF. Complete variable domain (other parts from reference TRBV30 and TRBJ2-1): SQTIHQWPATLVQPVGSPLSLECTVEGTSNPNLYWYRQAAGRGLQLLFYSVGIGQISSEVPQNLSASRPQDRQFILSSKKLLLSDSGFYLCAWSKQDSGAYNEQFFGPGTRLTVL.

The rearrangement joins TRBV7-8 to TRBJ1-1; TRBD1 matches 8 bases. The CDR3 consists of 12 residues. Germline CDR1 reads SGHVS; CDR2 reads FQNEAQ. With 2 bases clipped from V and 11 bases from J, the junction kept 4 bases outside the gene matches. The CDR3 DNA follows: TGTGCCAGCAGCTTAAGGACAGGGTTCGCTTTCTTT. This gives the protein CASSLRTGFAFF.

The chain is built from TRBV25-1 and TRBJ2-1; no reliable D call. CDR3 size: 13 residues. In germline, CDR1 is MGHDK, CDR2 SYGVNS. Trimming shortened V by 3 bases and J by 8 bases, and 11 bases separated the two germline ends. CDR3 DNA sequence: TGTGCCAGCAGTGAGTCCCTTCCCGATGAGCAGTTCTTC. This encodes CASSESLPDEQFF.

The rearrangement links TRBV4-3 to TRBJ1-6, with 9 nucleotides matching TRBD1. Germline V gene sequence: CDR1 LGHNA, CDR2 YSLEER. The CDR3 sequence is 15 residues long. After removal of 6 bases from V and 9 bases from J, the junction contained 9 bases not matched to a gene. The CDR3 here is CASSSLTGGGSPLHF. As DNA, the CDR3 is TGCGCCAGCAGTTCCTTAACAGGGGGCGGTTCACCCCTCCACTTT.

The chain employs TRBV29-1 and TRBJ2-1; 9 bases align to TRBD2. Germline CDR1 is SQVTM and CDR2 is ANQGSEA. Trimming removed 2 bases from V and 4 bases from J; junction bases left unmatched: 9. CDR3 length equals 16 residues. CDR3 amino acids: CSVEKRAGGRYNEQFF. The CDR3 nucleotides are TGCAGCGTTGAAAAGAGGGCGGGAGGGCGGTACAATGAGCAGTTCTTC.

The chain carries TRBV27 and TRBJ1-6; TRBD1 agrees at 10 bases. CDR1 MNHEY and CDR2 SMNVEV come from the germline V gene (reference sequence). The CDR3 runs 16 residues. With V trimmed by 6 bases and J by 8 bases, 10 bases remained unmatched. CDR3 DNA sequence: TGTGCCAGCAGCAAGAGGACCGGGACAGGGGATTCACCCCTCCACTTT. It codes for CASSKRTGTGDSPLHF.

V usage is TRBV28 and J usage is TRBJ1-3, with D possibly matching TRBD1 (5 bases). Per the germline V gene, CDR1 is MDHEN and CDR2 is SYDVKM. Trimming removed 6 bases from V and 5 bases from J, with 17 bases in between. The CDR3 length is 15 residues. The CDR3 region has the DNA TGTGCCAGCAGCCTTGCGGGGGGAGGAAGAAACACCATATATTTT. Protein sequence: CASSLAGGGRNTIYF.

The chain joins TRBV29-1 to TRBJ2-3, with D possibly being TRBD2 (6 bases). Trimming pared 7 bases from V and 4 bases from J, leaving 18 bases between. Germline V gives CDR1 SQVTM, CDR2 ANQGSEA. This CDR3 has 14 amino acids. The CDR3 region has the DNA TGCAGCGCAACCGGGAGCGTGGCCGCAGATACGCAGTATTTT. Translation: CSATGSVAADTQYF.

CDR3 coding DNA: TGTGCCAGCAGCCAAGAGCCGGGAGTGTGGGGCTACACCTTC. This sequence encodes CASSQEPGVWGYTF. This chain joins TRBV14 and TRBJ1-2; D not resolved. The CDR3 spans 14 residues. The V gene lost 0 bases and the J gene lost 8 bases, with 13 bases spanning the gap. Germline V gives CDR1 SGHDN, CDR2 FVKESK.

The chain links TRBV7-2 to TRBJ2-1, with D possibly being TRBD2 (6 bases). Trimming cost V 1 base and J 6 bases, with 10 bases left between them. This CDR3 contains 14 residues. Germline loops: CDR1 SGHTA, CDR2 FQGNSA. For the CDR3, the DNA is TGTGCCAGCAGCTTAGGAGGGACTCTCAATGAGCAGTTCTTC. Residues: CASSLGGTLNEQFF.

The rearrangement uses TRBV9 and TRBJ2-1; 13 bases match TRBD2. V trimming: 3 bases; J trimming: 7 bases; junction bases outside the gene matches: 1. Looked up from germline, CDR1 is SGDLS and CDR2 is YYNGEE. The CDR3 has 14 amino acids. The CDR3 spells CASSGTSGSNEQFF. CDR3 coding DNA: TGTGCCAGCAGCGGGACTAGCGGGAGTAATGAGCAGTTCTTC.

The chain is built from TRBV29-1 and TRBJ2-7, with D tentatively TRBD1 (7 bases). The CDR3 covers 13 residues. CDR1 SQVTM and CDR2 ANQGSEA come from the germline V gene. V was trimmed by 6 bases and J by 4 bases, leaving 16 bases between them. CDR3 sequence (DNA): TGCAGCGTCGGGGCGGGGACAGCTTACGAGCAGTACTTC. Amino acids: CSVGAGTAYEQYF.

The chain joins TRBV19 to TRBJ2-5, with 8 bases matching TRBD1. TRBJ2-7 explains the end of the DNA better; the J call may be wrong. Germline CDR1 and CDR2: LNHDA and SQIVND (reference sequence). The CDR3 has 15 amino acids. This CDR3 is CASSMSGTGANEQYF. DNA of the CDR3: TGTGCCAGTAGTATGTCTGGGACAGGTGCGAACGAGCAGTACTTC.